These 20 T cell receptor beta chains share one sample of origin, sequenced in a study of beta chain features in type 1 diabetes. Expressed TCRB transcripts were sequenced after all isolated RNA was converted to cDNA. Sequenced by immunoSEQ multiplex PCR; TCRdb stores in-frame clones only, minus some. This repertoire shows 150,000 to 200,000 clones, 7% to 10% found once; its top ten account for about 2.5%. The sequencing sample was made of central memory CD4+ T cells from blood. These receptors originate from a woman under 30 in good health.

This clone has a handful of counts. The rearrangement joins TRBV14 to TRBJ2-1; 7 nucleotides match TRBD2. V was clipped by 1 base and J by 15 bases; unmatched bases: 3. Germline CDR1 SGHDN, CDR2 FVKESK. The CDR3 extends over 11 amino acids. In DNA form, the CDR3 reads TGTGCCAGCAGCCAAGGACTAGCACGGTTCTTC. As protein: CASSQGLARFF.

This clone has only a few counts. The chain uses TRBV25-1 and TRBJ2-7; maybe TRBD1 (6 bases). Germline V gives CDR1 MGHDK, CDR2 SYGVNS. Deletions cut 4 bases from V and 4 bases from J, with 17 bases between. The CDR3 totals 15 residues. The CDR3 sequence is CASSAGEGVRYEQYF. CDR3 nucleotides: TGTGCCAGCAGTGCCGGTGAGGGGGTTCGGTACGAGCAGTACTTC.

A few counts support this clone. The CDR3 spells CASFPQGQAGYGYTF. The CDR3 DNA sequence: TGTGCCAGCTTTCCCCAAGGACAGGCGGGCTATGGCTACACCTTC. The gene calls are TRBV27 and TRBJ1-2; 7 positions agree with TRBD1. CDR1 is MNHEY and CDR2 is SMNVEV in the germline V gene (reference sequence). CDR3 size: 15 residues. J was trimmed by 4 bases and V by 8 bases; bases with no gene match: 13.

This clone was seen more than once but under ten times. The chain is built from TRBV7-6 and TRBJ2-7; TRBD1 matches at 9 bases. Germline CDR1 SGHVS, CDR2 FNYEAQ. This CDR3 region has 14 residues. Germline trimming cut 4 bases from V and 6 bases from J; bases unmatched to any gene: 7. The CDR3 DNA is TGTGCCAGCAGCTCACAGGGGACAGGGTCCGAGCAGTACTTC. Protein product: CASSSQGTGSEQYF.

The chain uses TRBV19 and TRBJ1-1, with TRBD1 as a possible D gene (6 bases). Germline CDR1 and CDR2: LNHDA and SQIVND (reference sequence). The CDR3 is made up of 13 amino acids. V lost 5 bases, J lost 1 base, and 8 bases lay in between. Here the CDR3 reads CASSWGPNTEAFF. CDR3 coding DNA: TGTGCCAGTAGTTGGGGGCCGAACACTGAAGCTTTCTTT.

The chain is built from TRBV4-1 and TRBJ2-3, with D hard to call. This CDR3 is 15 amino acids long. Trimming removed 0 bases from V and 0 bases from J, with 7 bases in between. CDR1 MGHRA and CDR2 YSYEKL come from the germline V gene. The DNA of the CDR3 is TGCGCCAGCAGCCAAGATCCTCTTAGCACAGATACGCAGTATTTT. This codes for CASSQDPLSTDTQYF.

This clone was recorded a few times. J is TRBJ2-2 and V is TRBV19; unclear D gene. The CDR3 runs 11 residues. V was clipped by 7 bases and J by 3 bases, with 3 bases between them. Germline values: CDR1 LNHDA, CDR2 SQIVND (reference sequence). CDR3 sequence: CASTYTGELFF. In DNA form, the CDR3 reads TGTGCCAGTACGTACACCGGGGAGCTGTTTTTT.

The CDR3 bases are TGTGCCAGCAGTGAACTTAAGGACAGAAGTAAGGCCTACGAGCAGTACTTC. Translating gives CASSELKDRSKAYEQYF. V usage is TRBV25-1 and J usage is TRBJ2-7; possibly TRBD1 for D (6 bases). CDR1 MGHDK and CDR2 SYGVNS come from the germline V gene. This CDR3 has 17 amino acids. V shed 2 bases and J shed 2 bases, with 19 bases lying between them.

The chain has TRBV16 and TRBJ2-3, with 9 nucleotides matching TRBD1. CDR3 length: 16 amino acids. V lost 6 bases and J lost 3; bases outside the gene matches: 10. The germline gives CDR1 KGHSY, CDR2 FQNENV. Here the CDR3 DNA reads TGTGCCAGCAGTCACGACCCGGGACAGGGAACAGATACGCAGTATTTT. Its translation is CASSHDPGQGTDTQYF.

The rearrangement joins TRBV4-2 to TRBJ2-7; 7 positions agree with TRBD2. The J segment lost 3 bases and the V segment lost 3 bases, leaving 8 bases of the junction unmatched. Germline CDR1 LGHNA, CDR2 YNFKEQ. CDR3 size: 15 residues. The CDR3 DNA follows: TGTGCCAGCAGCCAGGTCCGGGACTACGTCTACGAGCAGTACTTC. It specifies CASSQVRDYVYEQYF.

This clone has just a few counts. CDR3 DNA: TGCGCCAGCAGCCAAGGGCAGACGGGGGCTTTCTTT. Translating it yields CASSQGQTGAFF. The chain has TRBV4-3 and TRBJ1-1, with D unresolved. Trimming cost V 1 base and J 11 bases, with 11 bases left between them. Germline lookup yields CDR1 LGHNA and CDR2 YSLEER. This CDR3 spans 12 amino acids.

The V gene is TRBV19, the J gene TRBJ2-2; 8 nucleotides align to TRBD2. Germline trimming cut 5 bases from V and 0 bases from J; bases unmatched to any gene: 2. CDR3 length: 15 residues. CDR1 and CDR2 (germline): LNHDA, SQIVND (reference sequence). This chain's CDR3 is CASSGSGTNTGELFF. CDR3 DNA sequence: TGTGCCAGTAGTGGTAGCGGGACGAACACCGGGGAGCTGTTTTTT.

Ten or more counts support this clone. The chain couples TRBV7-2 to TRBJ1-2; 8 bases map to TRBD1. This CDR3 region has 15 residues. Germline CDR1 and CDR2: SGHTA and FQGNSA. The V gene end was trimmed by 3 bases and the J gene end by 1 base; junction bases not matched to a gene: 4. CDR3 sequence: CASSFDRGGNYGYTF. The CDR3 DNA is TGTGCCAGCAGCTTCGACAGGGGTGGTAACTATGGCTACACCTTC.

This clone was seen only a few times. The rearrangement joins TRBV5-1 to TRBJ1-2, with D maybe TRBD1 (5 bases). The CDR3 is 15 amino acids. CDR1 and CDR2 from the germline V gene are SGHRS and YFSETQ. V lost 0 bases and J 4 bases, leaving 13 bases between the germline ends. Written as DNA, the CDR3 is TGCGCCAGCAGCTTGGAGGCAGCCGGGGGCTATGGCTACACCTTC. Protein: CASSLEAAGGYGYTF.

The CDR3 region is CASSEKQGSLNSPLHF. In DNA, the CDR3 is TGTGCCAGCAGTGAAAAACAGGGCTCCCTTAATTCACCCCTCCACTTT. The rearrangement joins TRBV6-1 to TRBJ1-6, with a possible D match to TRBD1 (6 bases). This CDR3 has 16 amino acids. V gave up 2 bases and J gave up 6 bases, with 14 bases separating them. The germline gives CDR1 MNHNS, CDR2 SASEGT.

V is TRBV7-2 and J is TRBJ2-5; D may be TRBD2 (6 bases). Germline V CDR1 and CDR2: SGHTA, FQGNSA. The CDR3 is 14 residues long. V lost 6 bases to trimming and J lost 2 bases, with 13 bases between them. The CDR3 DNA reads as TGTGCCAGCAGTCAAGGGACTCATCAAGAGACCCAGTACTTC. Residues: CASSQGTHQETQYF.

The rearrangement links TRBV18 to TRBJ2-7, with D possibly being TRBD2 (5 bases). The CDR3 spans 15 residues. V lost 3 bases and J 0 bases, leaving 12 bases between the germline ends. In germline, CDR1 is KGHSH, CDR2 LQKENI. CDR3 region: CASSPGGDLSYEQYF. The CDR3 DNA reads TGTGCCAGCTCACCTGGAGGCGACCTCTCCTACGAGCAGTACTTC.

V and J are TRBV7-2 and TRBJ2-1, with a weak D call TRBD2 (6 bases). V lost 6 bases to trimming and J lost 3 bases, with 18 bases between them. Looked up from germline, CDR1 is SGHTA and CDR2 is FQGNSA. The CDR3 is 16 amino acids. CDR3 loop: CASRSPGLQIYNEQFF. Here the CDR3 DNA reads TGTGCCAGCAGGTCCCCGGGACTCCAGATCTACAATGAGCAGTTCTTC.

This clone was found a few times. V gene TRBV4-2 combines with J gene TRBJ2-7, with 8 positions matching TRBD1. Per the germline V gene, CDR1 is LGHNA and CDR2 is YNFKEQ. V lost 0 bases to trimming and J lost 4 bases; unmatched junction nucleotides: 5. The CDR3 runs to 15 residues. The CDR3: CASSQDLQGAYEQYF. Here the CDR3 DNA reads TGTGCCAGCAGCCAAGATCTCCAGGGGGCGTACGAGCAGTACTTC.

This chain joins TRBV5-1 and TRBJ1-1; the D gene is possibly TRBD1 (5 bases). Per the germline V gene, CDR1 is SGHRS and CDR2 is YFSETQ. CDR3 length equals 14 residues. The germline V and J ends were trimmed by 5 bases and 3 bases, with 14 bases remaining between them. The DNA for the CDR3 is TGCGCCAGCAGGACTGACAGCGCTTACACTGAAGCTTTCTTT. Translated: CASRTDSAYTEAFF. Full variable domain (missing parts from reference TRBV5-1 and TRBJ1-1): KAGVTQTPRYLIKTRGQQVTLSCSPISGHRSVSWYQQTPGQGLQFLFEYFSETQRNKGNFPGRFSGRQFSNSRSEMNVSTLELGDSALYLCASRTDSAYTEAFFGQGTRLTVV.